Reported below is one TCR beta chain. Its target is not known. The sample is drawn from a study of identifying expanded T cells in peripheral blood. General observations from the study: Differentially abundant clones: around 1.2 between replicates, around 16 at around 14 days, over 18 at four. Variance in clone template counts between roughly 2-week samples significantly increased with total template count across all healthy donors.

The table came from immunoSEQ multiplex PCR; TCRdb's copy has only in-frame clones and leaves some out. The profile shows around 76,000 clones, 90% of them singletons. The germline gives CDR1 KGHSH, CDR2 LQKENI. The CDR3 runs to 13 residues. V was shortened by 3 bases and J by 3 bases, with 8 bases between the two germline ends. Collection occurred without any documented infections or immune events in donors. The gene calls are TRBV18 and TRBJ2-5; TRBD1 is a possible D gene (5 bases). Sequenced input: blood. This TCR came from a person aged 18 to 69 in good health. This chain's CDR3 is CASSPTGKETQYF. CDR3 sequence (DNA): TGTGCCAGCTCACCCACAGGAAAAGAGACCCAGTACTTC.